One sample yielded the 23 T cell receptor beta chains listed below, sequenced in a study of T-cell memory formation after mild COVID-19. TCRdb reanalysed the 5' RACE reads using MiXCR and keeps one entry per CDR3 protein. The table has 280,000 or so distinct CDR3 sequences, approximately 8% seen once. Material for sequencing was PBMCs or a T cell subset sorted from them (not recorded which). The receptors were sampled from a man younger than 30 who had mild COVID-19 (a few samples of this study predate the infection). Cell type and time point are not known.

The chain has TRBV9 and TRBJ2-2; no firm D call. This CDR3 region has 14 residues. The V gene lost 4 bases and the J gene lost 6 bases, with 13 bases spanning the gap. Germline CDR1 reads SGDLS; CDR2 reads YYNGEE. The chain's CDR3 is CASSLGRFPGELFF. The CDR3 nucleotides read TGTGCCAGCAGCTTAGGCAGGTTTCCCGGGGAGCTGTTTTTT.

This chain links TRBV30 with TRBJ1-2; no reliable D call. Germline V CDR1 and CDR2: GTSNPN, SVGIG (reference sequence). V dropped 2 bases and J dropped 2 bases, with 6 bases sitting between them. The CDR3 totals 12 residues. For the CDR3, the DNA is TGTGCCTGGAGTTGGCAGAACTATGGCTACACCTTC. It yields the protein CAWSWQNYGYTF.

V is TRBV29-1 and J is TRBJ2-7; 7 positions agree with TRBD2. The germline V gene encodes CDR1 SQVTM and CDR2 ANQGSEA. This CDR3 comprises 13 residues. The junction had 6 bases not matched to a gene; V was cut back by 7 bases and J by 0 bases. The CDR3 DNA reads as TGCAGCGGGTGGACGGGAGGCTCCTACGAGCAGTACTTC. It translates to CSGWTGGSYEQYF.

The genes are TRBV29-1 and TRBJ2-3; no clear D gene. With 4 bases removed from V and 9 bases from J, the gap between germline ends came to 8 bases. The CDR3 contains 10 residues. Germline values: CDR1 SQVTM, CDR2 ANQGSEA. The CDR3 reads CSVVVSTQYF. Here the CDR3 DNA reads TGCAGCGTTGTAGTCAGCACGCAGTATTTT.

This clonotype was found many times. This chain joins TRBV7-2 and TRBJ1-1; 10 bases align to TRBD1. Per germline, CDR1 SGHTA and CDR2 FQGNSA. V shed 1 base and J 0 bases; nucleotides not matched to a gene: 8. The CDR3 extends over 18 amino acids. CDR3 loop: CASSLVGQGTIMNTEAFF. For the CDR3, the DNA is TGTGCCAGCAGCTTAGTGGGACAGGGGACAATCATGAACACTGAAGCTTTCTTT.

CDR3 amino acids: CASSFADRMNTEAFF. CDR3 nucleotides: TGTGCCAGCAGCTTCGCGGATCGGATGAACACTGAAGCTTTCTTT. The chain employs TRBV7-2 and TRBJ1-1; no reliable D call. The CDR3 runs 15 residues. CDR1 and CDR2 (germline): SGHTA, FQGNSA. V lost 3 bases and J lost 0, with 11 bases in between. The entire variable domain, with the rest obtained from reference TRBV7-2 and TRBJ1-1, is as follows: GAGVSQSPSNKVTEKGKDVELRCDPISGHTALYWYRQSLGQGLEFLIYFQGNSAPDKSGLPSDRFSAERTGGSVSTLTIQRTQQEDSAVYLCASSFADRMNTEAFFGQGTRLTVV.

This clonotype was found a few times. This sequence joins TRBV12-3 or TRBV12-4 and TRBJ2-3; the match to TRBD1 covers 9 bases. The trim removed 4 bases at V and 4 bases at J, leaving 9 bases unmatched. The CDR3 covers 16 residues. This CDR3 reads CASSWTGAGGADTQYF. DNA of the CDR3: TGTGCCAGCAGTTGGACAGGGGCCGGTGGCGCAGATACGCAGTATTTT.

The CDR3 region has the DNA TGTGCCAGCAGCTATTGGGCGGGGGACAGCACAGATACGCAGTATTTT. Protein product: CASSYWAGDSTDTQYF. V and J are TRBV11-2 and TRBJ2-3, with 7 bases matching TRBD2. This CDR3 has 16 residues. CDR1 and CDR2 from the germline V gene are SGHAT and FQNNGV. Trimming removed 4 bases from V and 0 bases from J; junction bases left unmatched: 7.

V is TRBV20-1 and J is TRBJ2-5, with D possibly being TRBD2 (6 bases). V lost 4 bases to trimming and J lost 8 bases, with 29 bases between them. CDR1 is DFQATT and CDR2 is SNEGSKA in the germline V gene (reference sequence). CDR3 length equals 17 residues. Here the CDR3 reads CSATLESSRGSWGTQYF. CDR3 DNA sequence: TGCAGTGCTACCTTAGAAAGTTCGCGGGGATCGTGGGGTACCCAGTACTTC.

In this sample, this clonotype turned up a few times. The chain links TRBV9 to TRBJ2-2, with D tentatively TRBD1 (6 bases). CDR3 length: 15 amino acids. The germline V gene has CDR1 SGDLS and CDR2 YYNGEE. Trimming pared 4 bases from V and 4 bases from J, leaving 14 bases between. Here the CDR3 DNA reads TGTGCCAGCAGCACTCGGACAGATAGCACCGGGGAGCTGTTTTTT. It codes for CASSTRTDSTGELFF.

This clonotype was counted between two and nine times. The chain carries TRBV6-1 and TRBJ1-1; D is unresolved. This CDR3 region has 14 residues. V lost 8 bases and J 1 base, leaving 14 bases between the germline ends. Germline loops: CDR1 MNHNS, CDR2 SASEGT. The CDR3 reads CASSVRVGNTEAFF. The CDR3 nucleotides are TGTGCCAGCTCGGTTAGGGTGGGGAACACTGAAGCTTTCTTT.

The chain couples TRBV11-2 to TRBJ1-1, with TRBD1 matching over 8 bases. The CDR3 has 13 amino acids. CDR1 and CDR2 from the germline V gene are SGHAT and FQNNGV. J lost 11 bases, V lost 5 bases, and 10 bases had no gene match. CDR3 residues: CASSPDRGTWAFF. The DNA of the CDR3 is TGTGCCAGCAGCCCAGACAGGGGCACCTGGGCTTTCTTT. Full variable domain (remainder filled in from reference TRBV11-2 and TRBJ1-1): EAGVAQSPRYKIIEKRQSVAFWCNPISGHATLYWYQQILGQGPKLLIQFQNNGVVDDSQLPKDRFSAERLKGVDSTLKIQPAKLEDSAVYLCASSPDRGTWAFFGQGTRLTVV.

This clonotype was counted ten times or more. The chain carries TRBV7-2 and TRBJ1-1; TRBD1 is a possible D gene (6 bases). CDR1 and CDR2 (germline): SGHTA, FQGNSA. Trimming pared 5 bases from V and 4 bases from J, leaving 17 bases between. The CDR3 spans 15 residues. CDR3 bases: TGTGCCAGCAGCCTGATTGGGGGCCCGGGCACTGAAGCTTTCTTT. Translating gives CASSLIGGPGTEAFF. The full variable domain, its missing parts supplied by reference TRBV7-2 and TRBJ1-1, is GAGVSQSPSNKVTEKGKDVELRCDPISGHTALYWYRQSLGQGLEFLIYFQGNSAPDKSGLPSDRFSAERTGGSVSTLTIQRTQQEDSAVYLCASSLIGGPGTEAFFGQGTRLTVV.

CDR3 protein: CASTSQGRVAGANVLTF. In DNA form, the CDR3 reads TGTGCCAGCACCTCACAGGGGAGGGTGGCTGGGGCCAACGTCCTGACTTTC. This chain connects TRBV28 to TRBJ2-6; D is possibly TRBD1 or TRBD2 (7 bases each). This CDR3 is 17 amino acids long. Looked up from germline, CDR1 is MDHEN and CDR2 is SYDVKM. Trimming took 7 bases from V and 2 from J, leaving 18 bases between them.

This clonotype was counted at least ten times. V gene TRBV11-3 combines with J gene TRBJ2-1, with 16 bases identical to TRBD2. Germline V lookup: CDR1 SGHNT, CDR2 YENEEA. The CDR3 sequence is 16 residues long. With V trimmed by 5 bases and J by 6 bases, 4 bases remained unmatched. CDR3 coding DNA: TGTGCCAGCAGCATCGGGACTAGCGGGGGGGCCAATGAGCAGTTCTTC. Amino acids: CASSIGTSGGANEQFF. The full variable domain, its missing parts supplied by reference TRBV11-3 and TRBJ2-1, is EAGVVQSPRYKIIEKKQPVAFWCNPISGHNTLYWYLQNLGQGPELLIRYENEEAVDDSQLPKDRFSAERLKGVDSTLKIQPAELGDSAVYLCASSIGTSGGANEQFFGPGTRLTVL.

This clonotype was seen a handful of times. This rearrangement joins TRBV19 to TRBJ1-2, with TRBD1 identical over 7 bases. The CDR3 length is 14 residues. The germline V gene encodes CDR1 LNHDA and CDR2 SQIVND (reference sequence). J was trimmed by 7 bases and V by 5 bases; bases with no gene match: 10. Here the CDR3 DNA reads TGTGCCAGTAGTGAAGGGGGCGCAGGTCTTGGCTACACCTTC. Protein product: CASSEGGAGLGYTF.

This clonotype was found many times. This chain links TRBV7-3 with TRBJ2-2, with a tentative D call TRBD2 (5 bases). Looked up from germline, CDR1 is SGHTA and CDR2 is FQGTGA. This CDR3 has 13 amino acids. Trimming cost V 3 bases and J 8 bases, with 10 bases left between them. In DNA form, the CDR3 reads TGTGCCAGCAGCTTTACCGGAGGAGGGGAGCTGTTTTTT. Encoded protein: CASSFTGGGELFF.

The genes are TRBV3-1 and TRBJ2-5; 8 bases line up with TRBD2. CDR1 and CDR2 from the germline V gene are LGHDT and YNNKEL (reference sequence). This CDR3 contains 14 residues. V trimming: 4 bases; J trimming: 4 bases; junction bases outside the gene matches: 5. CDR3 in amino acids: CASSPGGAAETQYF. CDR3 coding DNA: TGTGCCAGCAGCCCCGGGGGGGCCGCAGAGACCCAGTACTTC.

This clonotype was counted only a few times. The chain carries TRBV15 and TRBJ2-7; D call uncertain. The CDR3 loop spans 14 amino acids. The V end lost 0 bases, the J end lost 1 base, and 7 bases lay between the germline ends. Germline values: CDR1 LNHNV, CDR2 YYDKDF (reference sequence). CDR3 protein: CATSRELKSYEQYV. The CDR3 DNA follows: TGTGCCACCAGCAGAGAGTTAAAATCCTACGAGCAGTACGTC.

The rearrangement uses TRBV14 and TRBJ1-5; TRBD1 might be the D (5 bases). The V end lost 0 bases, the J end lost 4 bases, and 10 bases lay between the germline ends. CDR1 is SGHDN, CDR2 FVKESK, per germline. This CDR3 region has 15 residues. In DNA form, the CDR3 reads TGTGCCAGCAGCCAAGATTATCGGGGGAATCAGCCCCAGCATTTT. Its protein is CASSQDYRGNQPQHF.

The rearrangement uses TRBV4-1 and TRBJ2-7, with TRBD1 identical over 8 bases. Trimming at V came to 5 bases and at J to 5 bases, leaving 11 bases not matched to a gene. Germline lookup yields CDR1 MGHRA and CDR2 YSYEKL. The CDR3 covers 15 residues. The CDR3 protein is CASSDIRTGSHEQYV. The CDR3 DNA reads as TGCGCCAGCAGCGACATTAGGACAGGGAGCCACGAGCAGTACGTC.

This clonotype was observed a handful of times. The chain has TRBV6-5 and TRBJ2-3, with D uncertain. Trimming took 0 bases from V and 2 from J, leaving 9 bases between them. The V gene's germline CDR1 is MNHEY and CDR2 SVGAGI. CDR3 length: 15 amino acids. The CDR3 region is CASSYSSDTTDTQYF. In nucleotides, the CDR3 is TGTGCCAGCAGTTACTCGAGCGACACCACAGATACGCAGTATTTT.

This clonotype was picked up many times. V gene TRBV3-1 combines with J gene TRBJ2-2; D might be TRBD1 (6 bases). The germline gives CDR1 LGHDT, CDR2 YNNKEL (reference sequence). V was cut by 6 bases and J by 4 bases, with 15 bases left in between. The CDR3 spans 15 residues. The CDR3 coding sequence is TGTGCCAGCAGACAAAGAGGGGGTAGCACCGGGGAGCTGTTTTTT. Amino acid sequence: CASRQRGGSTGELFF.